The clone carrying this TCR beta chain was found many times. The antigen remains undetermined. These data belong to a study of response to subunit inactivated influenza vaccine. Germline loops: CDR1 SGHVS, CDR2 FNYEAQ. V lost 2 bases and J 4 bases, leaving 6 bases between the germline ends. This CDR3 contains 13 residues. One entry per CDR3 protein, called by TCRdb with MiXCR from the RT-PCR reads. Of under 200,000 distinct CDR3 sequences in the sample, under 13% are singletons; the top ten hold 9.5% to 15%. Broader study findings: With each seasonal influenza vaccination, the authors suggested, few new T cells are recruited.

The source material was non-naive T cells sorted from PBMCs, sampled roughly 46 days after vaccination. The rearrangement joins TRBV7-6 to TRBJ1-5; D unresolved. The TCR sequence derives from a man in his fifties who received an inactivated influenza vaccine. The CDR3 nucleotides read TGTGCCAGCAGCTTACAAGTTAATCAGCCCCAGCATTTT. Its protein is CASSLQVNQPQHF.